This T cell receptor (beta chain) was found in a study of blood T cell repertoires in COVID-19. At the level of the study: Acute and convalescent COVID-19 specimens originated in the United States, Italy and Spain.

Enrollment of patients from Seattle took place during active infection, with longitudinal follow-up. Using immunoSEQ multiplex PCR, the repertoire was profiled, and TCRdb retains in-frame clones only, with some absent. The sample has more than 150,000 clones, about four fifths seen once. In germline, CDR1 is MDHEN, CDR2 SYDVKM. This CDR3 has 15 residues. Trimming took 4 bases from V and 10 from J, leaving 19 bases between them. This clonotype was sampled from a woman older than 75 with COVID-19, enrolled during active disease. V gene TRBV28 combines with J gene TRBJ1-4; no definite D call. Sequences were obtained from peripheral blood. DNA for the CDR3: TGTGCCAGCAGTTCCGTCACAATGGGTCGGGGAAAACTGTTTTTT. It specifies CASSSVTMGRGKLFF.